These 32 T cell receptor beta chains were all obtained from the same sample, sequenced in a study of cytomegalovirus exposure and HLA in healthy donors (dated by TCRdb to about 2017). Receptor libraries were prepared by the immunoSEQ multiplex PCR assay. For the multiplex PCR, a mixture combining 60 forward primers for TCR Vbeta segments and 13 reverse primers for TCR Jbeta segments was used. TCRdb's version of the immuneACCESS table is confined to in-frame rearrangements and falls short of the full clone set. An unresolved V gene accounts for under half of the shortfall where checked; the remainder is of unknown origin. For this sample the table gives almost 200,000 clones, of which 70% to 80% were detected only once. The top ten hold around 0.38% of the sample. The sample was PBMCs. The receptors originated from a male donor in good health and CMV-seropositive.

V usage is TRBV27 and J usage is TRBJ2-1, with 8 bases that match TRBD2. Unmatched junction bases numbered 16, after V lost 5 bases and J lost 1 base. The CDR3 totals 19 residues. Germline V lookup: CDR1 MNHEY, CDR2 SMNVEV (reference sequence). For the CDR3, the DNA is TGTGCCAGCAGTCCCCAGCGGGAGCCGAGACGTAAGTCCTACAATGAGCAGTTCTTC. Amino acid sequence: CASSPQREPRRKSYNEQFF.

The chain employs TRBV30 and TRBJ1-1; possible D gene TRBD1, 5 bases. Trimming cost V 4 bases and J 7 bases, with 16 bases left between them. Germline CDR1 and CDR2: GTSNPN and SVGIG (reference sequence). CDR3 length equals 13 residues. CDR3 sequence (DNA): TGTGCCTGGATCAGGGCCTCTGGCTTTGAAGCTTTCTTT. Its protein product is CAWIRASGFEAFF.

This chain joins TRBV2 and TRBJ2-3; TRBD1 matches at 7 bases. The V segment lost 4 bases and the J segment 2 bases; nucleotides outside the gene matches: 3. Germline CDR1 reads SNHLY; CDR2 reads FYNNEI. This CDR3 contains 14 residues. The DNA for the CDR3 is TGTGCCAGCAGTGTACAGGGGATCACAGATACGCAGTATTTT. Translation gives CASSVQGITDTQYF.

Points on this clone: The germline gene is not matched at one end of the junction; a read error may be the cause. V gene TRBV7-9 combines with J gene TRBJ1-2; D uncertain. The germline V gene has CDR1 SEHNR and CDR2 FQNEAQ (reference sequence). The CDR3 has 11 residues. In DNA, the CDR3 is TGTTCCAGCAGTGTGGGCCCTAACTACACCTTC. Translating it yields CSSSVGPNYTF.

The chain joins TRBV11-2 to TRBJ1-1; TRBD1 matches at 7 bases. CDR3 length: 13 amino acids. Germline V lookup: CDR1 SGHAT, CDR2 FQNNGV. Trimming cost V 5 bases and J 4 bases; bases outside gene matches: 4. As DNA, the CDR3 is TGTGCCAGCAGCCGACAGGGAGTCACTGAAGCTTTCTTT. Translation: CASSRQGVTEAFF. The entire variable domain, with the rest obtained from reference TRBV11-2 and TRBJ1-1, is as follows: EAGVAQSPRYKIIEKRQSVAFWCNPISGHATLYWYQQILGQGPKLLIQFQNNGVVDDSQLPKDRFSAERLKGVDSTLKIQPAKLEDSAVYLCASSRQGVTEAFFGQGTRLTVV.

As for this clone: A read error may account for a junction end that differs from germline. The J gene is TRBJ1-1, the V gene TRBV7-9; D gene ambiguous. The CDR3 length is 13 residues. In germline, CDR1 is SEHNR, CDR2 FQNEAQ (reference sequence). CDR3: CSSSAPGDTEAFF. The CDR3 DNA is TGTTCCAGCAGCGCTCCCGGTGACACTGAAGCTTTCTTT.

The chain uses TRBV7-6 and TRBJ2-2; a weak D match, TRBD2 (6 bases). Germline assignment: CDR1 SGHVS and CDR2 FNYEAQ. Trimming left V 1 base short and J 6 bases short, with 21 bases between. The CDR3 consists of 18 residues. The CDR3 sequence: CASSLDSREETGPGELFF. CDR3 sequence (DNA): TGTGCCAGCAGCTTAGATTCGAGGGAGGAGACTGGTCCCGGGGAGCTGTTTTTT.

This clone was detected only once. The rearrangement links TRBV28 to TRBJ2-7, with 8 bases matching TRBD1. Germline assignment: CDR1 MDHEN and CDR2 SYDVKM. This CDR3 contains 15 residues. J was trimmed by 3 bases and V by 3 bases; bases with no gene match: 7. The CDR3 loop is CASSLPGTGFYEQYF. In nucleotides, the CDR3 is TGTGCCAGCAGTTTGCCCGGGACAGGTTTCTACGAGCAGTACTTC.

The chain couples TRBV7-2 to TRBJ1-2, with TRBD1 as a possible D gene (6 bases). There are 16 residues in the CDR3. Germline V lookup: CDR1 SGHTA, CDR2 FQGNSA. With 1 base removed from V and 8 bases from J, the gap between germline ends came to 20 bases. DNA of the CDR3: TGTGCCAGCAGCTTAGTCAGTTTCGCAGGGGAAGTCGGCTACACCTTC. It specifies CASSLVSFAGEVGYTF.

The chain has TRBV30 and TRBJ1-2; D gene uncertain. The CDR3 runs 12 residues. Between the trimmed V and J ends, which lost 4 bases and 2 bases, there was a span of 8 bases. Germline V CDR1 and CDR2: GTSNPN, SVGIG (reference sequence). CDR3 nucleotide sequence: TGTGCCTGGATCGAGATAAACTATGGCTACACCTTC. This sequence encodes CAWIEINYGYTF.

This clone was seen a handful of times. The rearrangement joins TRBV4-3 to TRBJ2-5; the match to TRBD1 covers 7 bases. V lost 4 bases, J lost 3 bases, and 11 bases stayed unmatched. The CDR3 sequence is 16 residues long. Germline V gives CDR1 LGHNA, CDR2 YSLEER. CDR3 protein: CASSRTSGTVKETQYF. The CDR3 DNA sequence: TGCGCCAGCAGCCGCACCTCCGGGACAGTGAAAGAGACCCAGTACTTC.

The chain joins TRBV14 to TRBJ2-5; D might be TRBD2 (5 bases). The CDR3 has 13 residues. Germline V gene sequence: CDR1 SGHDN, CDR2 FVKESK. Trimming left V 6 bases short and J 7 bases short, with 15 bases between. CDR3: CASSSALRGTQYF. CDR3 nucleotides: TGTGCCAGCAGTTCGGCCCTTCGGGGGACCCAGTACTTC.

The chain recombines TRBV28 with TRBJ2-5, with 10 bases matching TRBD2. The tail of the sequence fits TRBJ2-7 better, so the J call may be wrong. CDR3 size: 15 residues. Germline V gene sequence: CDR1 MDHEN, CDR2 SYDVKM. CDR3 coding DNA: TGTGCCAGCAAGGCCGGACTAGCGGAGACTTACGAGCAGTACTTC. It is translated as CASKAGLAETYEQYF.

This chain joins TRBV7-3 and TRBJ2-3; 10 bases match TRBD2. The CDR3 is 16 residues long. With V trimmed by 6 bases and J by 8 bases, 14 bases remained unmatched. Germline V gene lookup returns CDR1 SGHTA and CDR2 FQGTGA. The CDR3 DNA reads as TGTGCCAGCAGTCTGACAGCGGGGGGGCAGGTCTCTACGCAGTATTTT. It yields the protein CASSLTAGGQVSTQYF.

This chain connects TRBV7-3 to TRBJ2-1; 10 nucleotides line up with TRBD2. Germline values: CDR1 SGHTA, CDR2 FQGTGA. The CDR3 spans 16 residues. Trimming took 5 bases from V and 5 from J; bases not matched to a gene: 9. CDR3: CASSKSSGSSDNEQFF. For the CDR3, the DNA is TGTGCCAGCAGCAAATCTAGCGGGAGCTCTGACAATGAGCAGTTCTTC.

The J gene is TRBJ2-1, the V gene TRBV27; 8 bases agree with TRBD1. Trimming removed 4 bases from V and 3 bases from J; junction bases left unmatched: 8. The CDR3 has 16 residues. Germline V lookup: CDR1 MNHEY, CDR2 SMNVEV (reference sequence). The CDR3 bases are TGTGCCAGCAGTTCCTCCAGGACAGGGATCTACAATGAGCAGTTCTTC. It yields the protein CASSSSRTGIYNEQFF.

This clone showed up just a few times. V gene TRBV29-1 combines with J gene TRBJ1-2; 8 bases are shared with TRBD1. The CDR3 has 11 residues. V lost 4 bases to trimming and J lost 7 bases; unmatched junction nucleotides: 2. The V gene's germline CDR1 is SQVTM and CDR2 ANQGSEA. The CDR3 region is CSVGQGAGYTF. The CDR3 DNA is TGCAGCGTTGGGCAGGGGGCTGGCTACACCTTC.

DNA for the CDR3: TGTGCCAGCAGCTTAGAGCGGGGCTACAATGAGCAGTTCTTC. This translates into CASSLERGYNEQFF. The chain employs TRBV13 and TRBJ2-1, with 7 nucleotides matching TRBD2. Germline V gene lookup returns CDR1 PRHDT and CDR2 FYEKMQ (reference sequence). The CDR3 consists of 14 residues. V was pared by 1 base and J by 3 bases, with 0 bases of the junction left unmatched.

The gene calls are TRBV9 and TRBJ2-5; tentatively, D is TRBD2 (6 bases). Germline CDR1 reads SGDLS; CDR2 reads YYNGEE. The CDR3 has 14 amino acids. Trimming pared 5 bases from V and 3 bases from J, leaving 14 bases between. As DNA, the CDR3 is TGTGCCAGCAGTCCCGGGACTGTTAAAGAGACCCAGTACTTC. Translated, it gives CASSPGTVKETQYF.

V and J are TRBV5-8 and TRBJ2-3, with a possible D match to TRBD2 (5 bases). This CDR3 contains 19 residues. The V end lost 0 bases, the J end lost 2 bases, and 22 bases lay between the germline ends. CDR1 is SGHTS, CDR2 YDEGEE, per germline. The CDR3 bases are TGTGCCAGCAGCTTGGCGCGGACTTTCCCCATTAACCCCACAGATACGCAGTATTTT. Protein: CASSLARTFPINPTDTQYF.

This clone was seen once. This chain links TRBV5-1 with TRBJ2-1, with TRBD2 matching over 13 bases. Germline V gives CDR1 SGHRS, CDR2 YFSETQ. This CDR3 comprises 15 residues. V trimming: 3 bases; J trimming: 8 bases; junction bases outside the gene matches: 5. The CDR3 is CASSYGTSGADEQFF. As DNA, the CDR3 is TGCGCCAGCAGCTACGGGACTAGCGGGGCCGATGAGCAGTTCTTC.

Here the CDR3 DNA reads TGTGCCAGCTCACCCGATAGTAACTATGGCTACACCTTC. This codes for CASSPDSNYGYTF. The V call is TRBV18, the J call TRBJ1-2; D remains unclear. CDR3 length: 13 amino acids. Trimming left V 3 bases short and J 1 base short, with 6 bases between. CDR1 is KGHSH and CDR2 is LQKENI in the germline V gene.

The chain is built from TRBV6-5 and TRBJ2-1, with TRBD2 identical over 7 bases. This CDR3 contains 16 residues. The germline V gene encodes CDR1 MNHEY and CDR2 SVGAGI. V lost 0 bases, J lost 5 bases, and 7 bases stayed unmatched. In nucleotides, the CDR3 is TGTGCCAGCAGTTACTCCCCTAGCGGTATTAACAATGAGCAGTTCTTC. Residues: CASSYSPSGINNEQFF.

The chain recombines TRBV13 with TRBJ1-3; D is possibly TRBD1 (5 bases). Germline V gives CDR1 PRHDT, CDR2 FYEKMQ (reference sequence). V gave up 5 bases and J gave up 0 bases, with 11 bases separating them. This CDR3 has 15 amino acids. In nucleotides, the CDR3 is TGTGCCAGCAGCCGGACGGGGGACTCTGGAAACACCATATATTTT. Residues: CASSRTGDSGNTIYF.

The chain combines TRBV5-1 with TRBJ1-4; no clear D. The CDR3 runs 14 residues. Germline loops: CDR1 SGHRS, CDR2 YFSETQ. V dropped 4 bases and J dropped 0 bases, with 7 bases sitting between them. Here the CDR3 reads CASSPGATNEKLFF. Here the CDR3 DNA reads TGCGCCAGCAGCCCCGGAGCAACTAATGAAAAACTGTTTTTT.

The chain employs TRBV7-9 and TRBJ2-4; 7 nucleotides line up with TRBD2. CDR3 length: 17 residues. V was clipped by 2 bases and J by 4 bases; unmatched bases: 11. The germline V gene has CDR1 SEHNR and CDR2 FQNEAQ (reference sequence). The CDR3, as DNA: TGTGCCAGCAGCTTATTGGGGCGGGGGTTTACGAAAAACATTCAGTACTTC. It is translated as CASSLLGRGFTKNIQYF.

The count of this clone is one. The gene calls are TRBV19 and TRBJ2-5; 10 nucleotides align to TRBD1. The germline V gene has CDR1 LNHDA and CDR2 SQIVND (reference sequence). This CDR3 has 14 amino acids. Trimming at V came to 3 bases and at J to 5 bases, leaving 3 bases not matched to a gene. The CDR3 nucleotides read TGTGCCAGTAGTATGACAGGGGGCTGGGAGACCCAGTACTTC. This translates into CASSMTGGWETQYF.

The chain employs TRBV28 and TRBJ2-7; D may be TRBD2 (6 bases). V lost 7 bases and J lost 2, with 12 bases in between. CDR1 MDHEN and CDR2 SYDVKM come from the germline V gene. CDR3 length: 13 residues. The CDR3 here is CASTSGSTYEQYF. For the CDR3, the DNA is TGTGCCAGCACGTCCGGGAGTACCTACGAGCAGTACTTC.

This clone was counted a few times. This CDR3 is CASSVTSGLFYEQYF. For the CDR3, the DNA is TGTGCCAGCAGCGTAACTAGCGGACTTTTCTACGAGCAGTACTTC. V and J are TRBV9 and TRBJ2-7; 8 bases match TRBD2. Germline CDR1 SGDLS, CDR2 YYNGEE. This CDR3 has 15 residues. Trimming removed 1 base from V and 3 bases from J; junction bases left unmatched: 6.

The chain employs TRBV10-1 and TRBJ2-5, with a weak D call TRBD1 (5 bases). V lost 1 base and J lost 4, with 16 bases in between. The CDR3 extends over 16 amino acids. Per the germline V gene, CDR1 is WNHNN and CDR2 is SYGVQD (reference sequence). CDR3 coding DNA: TGCGCCAGCAGTGAGTTATTTCAGGGTGAAGGAGAGACCCAGTACTTC. Translating gives CASSELFQGEGETQYF.

The sample holds one count of this clone. The chain links TRBV19 to TRBJ2-1, with D perhaps TRBD1 (5 bases). Germline V gene lookup returns CDR1 LNHDA and CDR2 SQIVND (reference sequence). The CDR3 consists of 16 residues. V was trimmed by 1 base and J by 2 bases, leaving 12 bases between them. CDR3 sequence (DNA): TGTGCCAGTAGTATAGGGCACAGGACCCCCTACAATGAGCAGTTCTTC. This gives the protein CASSIGHRTPYNEQFF.

This chain uses TRBV9 with TRBJ2-5; 9 positions agree with TRBD2. The CDR3 spans 16 residues. Germline V lookup: CDR1 SGDLS, CDR2 YYNGEE. Trimming removed 2 bases from V and 4 bases from J; junction bases left unmatched: 9. CDR3 protein: CASSVGGGGRGETQYF. Written as DNA, the CDR3 is TGTGCCAGCAGCGTGGGCGGGGGGGGCCGGGGAGAGACCCAGTACTTC.